A selection of T cell receptor beta chains follows, all from one sample in a study of blood T cell repertoires in COVID-19. Clones were sequenced by immunoSEQ multiplex PCR, and TCRdb holds only the in-frame ones, with some missing. The sample includes 50,000 or so clones, 81% seen only once; the top ten take around 5.3%. What was sequenced was peripheral blood. These receptors all stem from a woman aged 55-69 years with acute or convalescent COVID-19. CDR3s include the opening cysteine and the closing phenylalanine or tryptophan. Fields, in order: D gene, clone size, CDR3 length, J gene, V gene, CDR3 DNA, CDR3 protein. The D gene is left open where the match is weak. Size is omitted from some rows. Given values are once, few, many or a class for expanded clones.

d_gene: TRBD2; abundance: once; len: 14; j_gene: TRBJ2-7; v_gene: TRBV6-5; CDR3nt: TGTGCCAGCAGTTACTCGCGGGGGGGCTACGAGCAGTACTTC; CDR3aa: CASSYSRGGYEQYF
d_gene: TRBD2; abundance: .; len: 14; j_gene: TRBJ2-7; v_gene: TRBV18; CDR3nt: TGTGCCAGCTCACCGGGGGGGAGCTCCTACGAGCAGTACTTC; CDR3aa: CASSPGGSSYEQYF
d_gene: TRBD1; abundance: .; len: 15; j_gene: TRBJ2-7; v_gene: TRBV3-1/TRBV3-2; CDR3nt: TGTGCCAGCAGCGGTAGAGGACAGGGTACAGGCGAGCAGTACTTC; CDR3aa: CASSGRGQGTGEQYF
d_gene: .; abundance: few; len: 15; j_gene: TRBJ1-5; v_gene: TRBV2; CDR3nt: TGTGCCAGCAGTACTTCTCAGGGGTTCAATCAGCCCCAGCATTTT; CDR3aa: CASSTSQGFNQPQHF
d_gene: TRBD1; abundance: .; len: 13; j_gene: TRBJ1-1; v_gene: TRBV5-5; CDR3nt: TGTGCCAGCAGCGCCAGGGGGGACACTGAAGCTTTCTTT; CDR3aa: CASSARGDTEAFF
d_gene: .; abundance: .; len: 15; j_gene: TRBJ2-6; v_gene: TRBV6-5; CDR3nt: TGTGCCAGCAGTCCAGGGGTTGCTGGGGCCAACGTCCTGACTTTC; CDR3aa: CASSPGVAGANVLTF
d_gene: .; abundance: .; len: 14; j_gene: TRBJ2-1; v_gene: TRBV7-3; CDR3nt: TGTGCCAGCAGCTTCGGTCTTAGCCTCGATGAGCAGTTCTTC; CDR3aa: CASSFGLSLDEQFF
d_gene: .; abundance: .; len: 15; j_gene: TRBJ1-1; v_gene: TRBV19; CDR3nt: TGTGCCAGTAAAAATCAGGGCATCCAGGGAACTGAAGCTTTCTTT; CDR3aa: CASKNQGIQGTEAFF
d_gene: .; abundance: .; len: 14; j_gene: TRBJ2-1; v_gene: TRBV24-1; CDR3nt: TGTGCCACCAGTGACCCCGGGATGTACAATGAGCAGTTCTTC; CDR3aa: CATSDPGMYNEQFF
d_gene: TRBD1; abundance: .; len: 14; j_gene: TRBJ1-6; v_gene: TRBV6-5; CDR3nt: TGTGCCAGCAGCCTACAGGGGGATAATTCACCCCTCCACTTT; CDR3aa: CASSLQGDNSPLHF
d_gene: .; abundance: .; len: 14; j_gene: TRBJ1-4; v_gene: TRBV29-1; CDR3nt: TGCAGCGTTGAGACCAGGGATTTTAGCGAAAAACTGTTTTTT; CDR3aa: CSVETRDFSEKLFF
d_gene: .; abundance: .; len: 14; j_gene: TRBJ2-3; v_gene: TRBV4-1; CDR3nt: TGCGCCAGCCAGGACTTAGCACCTTCAGATACGCAGTATTTT; CDR3aa: CASQDLAPSDTQYF
d_gene: TRBD1; abundance: .; len: 12; j_gene: TRBJ2-3; v_gene: TRBV7-9; CDR3nt: TGTGCCAGCAACAGGGGAACAGATACGCAGTATTTT; CDR3aa: CASNRGTDTQYF
d_gene: TRBD1; abundance: .; len: 14; j_gene: TRBJ1-2; v_gene: TRBV6-4; CDR3nt: TGTGCCAGCAGTGACTCGAATCAGGGGGGCGGCTACACCTTC; CDR3aa: CASSDSNQGGGYTF
d_gene: TRBD1; abundance: .; len: 15; j_gene: TRBJ2-1; v_gene: TRBV27; CDR3nt: TGTGCCAGCAGTGGTTGGTCAGGGGGAGACAATGAGCAGTTCTTC; CDR3aa: CASSGWSGGDNEQFF
d_gene: .; abundance: .; len: 15; j_gene: TRBJ1-5; v_gene: TRBV6-1; CDR3nt: TGTGCCAGCAGTGAGGCTAGGGGCCGCAATCAGCCCCAGCATTTT; CDR3aa: CASSEARGRNQPQHF
d_gene: .; abundance: .; len: 15; j_gene: TRBJ2-2; v_gene: TRBV7-9; CDR3nt: TGTGCCAGCCAAATGAGGGGGTCGAACACCGGGGAGCTGTTTTTT; CDR3aa: CASQMRGSNTGELFF
d_gene: TRBD2; abundance: .; len: 15; j_gene: TRBJ2-3; v_gene: TRBV9; CDR3nt: TGTGCCAGCAGCGCTGCAGCGGGGGGCACAGATACGCAGTATTTT; CDR3aa: CASSAAAGGTDTQYF
d_gene: TRBD1; abundance: .; len: 17; j_gene: TRBJ1-2; v_gene: TRBV10-3; CDR3nt: TGTGCCATCAGTGAGTCGCTCGGACAGGGAGGCACCTATGGCTACACCTTC; CDR3aa: CAISESLGQGGTYGYTF
d_gene: TRBD2; abundance: once; len: 15; j_gene: TRBJ2-3; v_gene: TRBV11-2; CDR3nt: TGTGCCAGCAGCCAACTAGCGGGAGGAACAGATACGCAGTATTTT; CDR3aa: CASSQLAGGTDTQYF
d_gene: .; abundance: .; len: 15; j_gene: TRBJ1-1; v_gene: TRBV6-5; CDR3nt: TGTGCCAGCAGTTATCGGCAGGGTTTGAACACTGAAGCTTTCTTT; CDR3aa: CASSYRQGLNTEAFF
d_gene: .; abundance: .; len: 14; j_gene: TRBJ1-2; v_gene: TRBV24-1; CDR3nt: TGTGCCACCAGTGACCCGGGGTCGCCGTCTCTTATACACTTC; CDR3aa: CATSDPGSPSLIHF
d_gene: .; abundance: .; len: 15; j_gene: TRBJ2-6; v_gene: TRBV5-8; CDR3nt: TGTGCCAGCAGCTTCCAGTACTCTGGGGCCAACGTCCTGACTTTC; CDR3aa: CASSFQYSGANVLTF
d_gene: .; abundance: few; len: 15; j_gene: TRBJ2-7; v_gene: TRBV24-1; CDR3nt: TGTGCCACCAGTGACCGGGGGGACAAATTGAGCGAGCAGTACTTC; CDR3aa: CATSDRGDKLSEQYF
d_gene: TRBD2; abundance: .; len: 16; j_gene: TRBJ2-5; v_gene: TRBV5-1; CDR3nt: TGCGCCAGCAGCTGGGCCGGGACTAGCGGCCAAGAGACCCAGTACTTC; CDR3aa: CASSWAGTSGQETQYF
d_gene: TRBD1; abundance: .; len: 18; j_gene: TRBJ2-6; v_gene: TRBV7-6; CDR3nt: TGTGCCAGCAGCTCTGGGGACAGGCCCTTCTCTGGGGCCAACGTCCTGACTTTC; CDR3aa: CASSSGDRPFSGANVLTF
d_gene: .; abundance: .; len: 13; j_gene: TRBJ1-1; v_gene: TRBV14; CDR3nt: TGTGCCAGCAGCCTACAGGGTCTGATGGCGGCTTTCTTT; CDR3aa: CASSLQGLMAAFF
d_gene: .; abundance: .; len: 15; j_gene: TRBJ1-4; v_gene: TRBV19; CDR3nt: TGTGCCAGTAGTACCCAGGGGTTGACTAATGAAAAACTGTTTTTT; CDR3aa: CASSTQGLTNEKLFF
d_gene: TRBD1; abundance: .; len: 15; j_gene: TRBJ2-7; v_gene: TRBV29-1; CDR3nt: TGCAGCGTTGACCGGGACAGGGGTGGCTCCTACGAGCAGTACTTC; CDR3aa: CSVDRDRGGSYEQYF
d_gene: .; abundance: .; len: 14; j_gene: TRBJ2-2; v_gene: TRBV6-5; CDR3nt: TGTGCCAGCAGTTACGGAGGGGCGGGCGGGGAGCTGTTTTTT; CDR3aa: CASSYGGAGGELFF
d_gene: .; abundance: .; len: 13; j_gene: TRBJ1-2; v_gene: TRBV6-2/TRBV6-3; CDR3nt: TGTGCCAGCAGTTTCGGGTCCCTCTATGGCTACACCTTC; CDR3aa: CASSFGSLYGYTF
d_gene: .; abundance: .; len: 13; j_gene: TRBJ2-5; v_gene: TRBV7-3; CDR3nt: TGTGCCAGCAGCTTAGACAACCAAGAGACCCAGTACTTC; CDR3aa: CASSLDNQETQYF
d_gene: .; abundance: .; len: 13; j_gene: TRBJ1-6; v_gene: TRBV14; CDR3nt: TGTGCCAGCAGCCAAGACCTTAATTCACCCCTCCACTTT; CDR3aa: CASSQDLNSPLHF
d_gene: .; abundance: .; len: 16; j_gene: TRBJ1-1; v_gene: TRBV7-2; CDR3nt: TGTGCCAGCAGCTCAGGCCCCCCGGGGGGGAACACTGAAGCTTTCTTT; CDR3aa: CASSSGPPGGNTEAFF
d_gene: TRBD1; abundance: .; len: 15; j_gene: TRBJ1-6; v_gene: TRBV5-1; CDR3nt: TGCGCCAGCACCTCCGGGACAGGGAATAATTCACCCCTCCACTTT; CDR3aa: CASTSGTGNNSPLHF
d_gene: TRBD1; abundance: .; len: 15; j_gene: TRBJ2-1; v_gene: TRBV15; CDR3nt: TGTGCCACCAGCAGAGAGGGGACAGCGAGGAATGAGCAGTTCTTC; CDR3aa: CATSREGTARNEQFF
d_gene: .; abundance: .; len: 15; j_gene: TRBJ1-3; v_gene: TRBV5-4; CDR3nt: TGTGCCAGCAGCTTGGGAGGCAGCTCTGGAAACACCATATATTTT; CDR3aa: CASSLGGSSGNTIYF
d_gene: TRBD1; abundance: .; len: 17; j_gene: TRBJ2-7; v_gene: TRBV6-1; CDR3nt: TGTGCCAGCAGTGGGGCTAGTGGGACAGCCCTTTCGTCCGAGCAGTACTTC; CDR3aa: CASSGASGTALSSEQYF
d_gene: .; abundance: .; len: 14; j_gene: TRBJ1-4; v_gene: TRBV3-1/TRBV3-2; CDR3nt: TGTGCCAGCAGTCCGGGACTCAAGAATGAAAAACTGTTTTTT; CDR3aa: CASSPGLKNEKLFF